The entry below gives a single T cell receptor beta chain sequence along with its context. The length of the CDR3 is 14 residues. The V end was cut by 3 bases, the J end by 2 bases, with 12 bases between. CDR1 and CDR2 from the germline V gene are GTSNPN and SVGIG (reference sequence). The sample is drawn from a study of PD-1 blockade in classical Hodgkin lymphoma. Only in-frame clones appear in the TCRdb table, and some are missing; sequencing was by immunoSEQ multiplex PCR. The table has 20,000 to 25,000 clones, around 68% seen once. Relapse after autologous stem cell transplantation occurred in every patient, and brentuximab vedotin exposure varied.

Sequenced here: peripheral blood mononuclear cells (PBMCs), sampled at baseline. The TCR comes from a human donor with classical Hodgkin lymphoma. The rearrangement joins TRBV30 to TRBJ2-3; a weak D match, TRBD1 (6 bases). CDR3: CAWSLGGYTDTQYF. CDR3 DNA sequence: TGTGCCTGGAGCCTAGGGGGTTACACAGATACGCAGTATTTT.